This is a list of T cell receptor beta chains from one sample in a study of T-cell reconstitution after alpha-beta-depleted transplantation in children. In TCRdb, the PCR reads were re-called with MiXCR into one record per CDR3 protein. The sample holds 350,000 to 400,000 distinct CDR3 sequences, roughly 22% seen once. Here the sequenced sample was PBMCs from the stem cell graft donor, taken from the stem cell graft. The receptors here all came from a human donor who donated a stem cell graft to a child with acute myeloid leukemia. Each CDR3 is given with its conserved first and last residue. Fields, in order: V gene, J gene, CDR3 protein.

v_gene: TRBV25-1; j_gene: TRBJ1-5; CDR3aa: CASSEWWKQPQHF
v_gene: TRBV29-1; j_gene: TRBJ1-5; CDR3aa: CSVAENSNQPQHF
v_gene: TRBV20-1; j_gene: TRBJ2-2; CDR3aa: CSARTSGDTGELFF
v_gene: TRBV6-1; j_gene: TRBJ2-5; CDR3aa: CASRGYQETQYF
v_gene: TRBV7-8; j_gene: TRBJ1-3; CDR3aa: CASSRSQGGTGNTIYF
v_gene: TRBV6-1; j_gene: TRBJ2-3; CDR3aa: CATQTSGFTDTQYF
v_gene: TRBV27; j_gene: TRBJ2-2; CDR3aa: CASKGGSNTGELFF
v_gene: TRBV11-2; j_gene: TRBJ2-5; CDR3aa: CASSFETGLGAETQYF
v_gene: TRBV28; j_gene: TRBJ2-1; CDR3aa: CATANPGQGINEQFF
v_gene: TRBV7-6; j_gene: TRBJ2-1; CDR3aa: CASSLGEPILRGSEQFF
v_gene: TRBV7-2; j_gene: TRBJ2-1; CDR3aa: CASSSGQTTSSQFF
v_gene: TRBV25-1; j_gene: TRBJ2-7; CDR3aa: CASSESDPRLAYEQYF
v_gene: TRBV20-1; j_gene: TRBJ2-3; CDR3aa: CSAQDSALYF
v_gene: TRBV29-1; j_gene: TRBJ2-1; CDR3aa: CSVEGGSSGRIIDEQFF
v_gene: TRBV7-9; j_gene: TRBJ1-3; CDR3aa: CASSLVPVSGNTIYF
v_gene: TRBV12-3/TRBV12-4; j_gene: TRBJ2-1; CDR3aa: CASSLTGYEQFF
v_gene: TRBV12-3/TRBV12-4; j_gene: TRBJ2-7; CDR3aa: CASSFRRREGLEQYF
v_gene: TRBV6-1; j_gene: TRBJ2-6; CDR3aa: CARGTGTSSGANVLTF
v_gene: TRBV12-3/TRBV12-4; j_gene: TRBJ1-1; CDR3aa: CASSLDTEAFF
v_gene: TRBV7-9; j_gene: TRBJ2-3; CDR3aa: CARQGGTQYF
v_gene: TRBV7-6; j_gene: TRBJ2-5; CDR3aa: CASSPWTSGRGETQYF
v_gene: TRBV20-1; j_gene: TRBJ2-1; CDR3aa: CSARGLPPREQFF
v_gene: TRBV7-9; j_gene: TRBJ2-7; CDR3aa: CASSSTPGLAETYEQYF
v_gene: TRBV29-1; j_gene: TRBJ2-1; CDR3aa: CSVALAVINEQFF
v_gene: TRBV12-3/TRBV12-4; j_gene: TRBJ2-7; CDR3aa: CASRASGGSYEQYF
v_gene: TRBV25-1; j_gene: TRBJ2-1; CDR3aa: CASSELDRSPKFF
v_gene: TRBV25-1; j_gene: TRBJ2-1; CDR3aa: CASSEGTEQFF
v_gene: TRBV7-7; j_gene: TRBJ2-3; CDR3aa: CASSLSVTDTQYF
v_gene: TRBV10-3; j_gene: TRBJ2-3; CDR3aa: CAIRPGLDTDTQYF
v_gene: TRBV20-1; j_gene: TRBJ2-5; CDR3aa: CSARDSGRTRTQYF
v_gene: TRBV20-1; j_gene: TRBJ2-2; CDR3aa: CSASEPGGTGELFF
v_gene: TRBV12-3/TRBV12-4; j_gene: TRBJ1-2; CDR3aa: CASSSRTGTYGYTF
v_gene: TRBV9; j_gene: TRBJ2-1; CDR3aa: CASSVLSGGGGYNEQFF
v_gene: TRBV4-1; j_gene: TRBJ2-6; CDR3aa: CASQITGPSGANVLTF
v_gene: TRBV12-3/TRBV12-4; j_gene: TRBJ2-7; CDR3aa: CASSATGTSGSGQYF
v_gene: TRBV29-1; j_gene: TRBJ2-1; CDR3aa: CSASPTGVLAEQFF
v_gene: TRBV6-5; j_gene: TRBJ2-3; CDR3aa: CASSYSNEAGGADTQYF
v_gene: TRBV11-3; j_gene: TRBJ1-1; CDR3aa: CASSFRGGRNTEAFF
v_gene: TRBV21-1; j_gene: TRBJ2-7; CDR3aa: CASSKVRSDYEQYF
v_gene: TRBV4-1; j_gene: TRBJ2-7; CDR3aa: CASSQDRGEWYEQYF
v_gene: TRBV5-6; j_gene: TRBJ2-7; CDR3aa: CASSPRFAGPEQYF